This TCR beta chain was recorded in a study of CD8+CD57+ T cells in acquired aplastic anemia. Overall study: CD4+ reads averaged about 10.8 million in healthy donors. Points from the study as a whole: The study found no significant CD8+ Simpson's diversity difference between patients and controls.

The use of genomic DNA as template underpinned the TCR beta VDJ and CDR3 profiling. Each CDR3 protein is one row after TCRdb ran MiXCR on the reads. Among more than 100,000 distinct CDR3 sequences listed, around 50% were seen once. As regards this clonotype: As yet, its antigen is unknown. A junction boundary mismatches the germline segment, possibly from a read error.

Germline V CDR1 and CDR2: SGHVS, FNYEAQ. The CDR3 loop spans 11 amino acids. Sequenced: sorted CD4+, CD8+, or CD8+CD57+ T cells (not recorded which) from PBMCs. The receptor's source is a human donor in good health, serving as a control. The chain employs TRBV7-6 and TRBJ2-5; no clear D gene. CDR3 in DNA: TGCGCCAGCAGCCCATCCGAGGCCCAGTACTTC. It encodes CASSPSEAQYF.